Detailed here is one T cell receptor (beta chain). Its cognate antigen is unknown. This sample was included in a study of monozygotic twins with inflammatory bowel disease. Whole-study findings and limits: No discrimination was achieved between different T cell subtypes. It was observed that concordant and discordant twins did not differ in repertoire similarity, possibly given limited power.

CDR3 length equals 15 residues. CDR1 is MNHNS and CDR2 is SASEGT in the germline V gene. Donors each gave 2.5 ml of blood. Template switching incorporated UMIs with a 6-nucleotide sample barcode. From the 5' RACE reads, TCRdb lists one entry per CDR3 protein and no DNA. The table lists fewer than 400,000 distinct CDR3 sequences. The sample consisted of blood. The source of this sequence is a human donor with ulcerative colitis or Crohn's disease, or a healthy co-twin of an affected twin (not recorded which). The chain combines TRBV6-1 with TRBJ2-1. The CDR3 protein is CASSLAGRSYNEQFF.